This TCR beta chain was identified in a study of beta chain features in type 1 diabetes. Study summary: No patient-donor differences in age, gender, total cells or subset yield.

General observations from the study: Here, the possible influence of HLA type (on TCRB rearrangement) remained unresolved. cDNA-based reads could over-represent cells with high TCR expression. Although PCR might favor shorter templates, it would do so equally in patients and controls.

Of the isolated RNA, all was reverse transcribed, and so the sequenced material was expressed TCRB transcripts. Assay: immunoSEQ multiplex PCR; the TCRdb copy retains only in-frame clones and omits some. The sample consists of roughly 140,000 clones, about 50% of them appearing once. With respect to this clone: What it recognizes is unknown.

The material sequenced was Tregs from blood. This sequence was found in a man between 18 and 35 years old in good health.

The CDR3 here is CASSLVQGDGYTF. The CDR3 nucleotides are TGTGCCAGCAGCTTGGTTCAAGGGGATGGCTACACCTTC. The chain links TRBV5-4 to TRBJ1-2; tentatively, D is TRBD1 (5 bases). V gave up 0 bases and J gave up 6 bases, with 9 bases separating them. This CDR3 is built from 13 residues. CDR1 is SGHNT, CDR2 YYREEE, per germline (reference sequence).